The 3 T cell receptor beta chains below come from one sample, sequenced in a study of cytomegalovirus exposure and HLA in healthy donors. The PCR made use of 60 Vbeta and 13 Jbeta primers. The method was immunoSEQ multiplex PCR; TCRdb's version includes in-frame clones alone and lacks a portion of them. The profile covers approximately 200,000 clones, with about 84% appearing a single time and around 1.2% taken by the ten largest. Sequencing used PBMCs. These receptors came from a human donor in good health.

The rearrangement links TRBV6-5 to TRBJ2-7, with 10 bases lining up with TRBD1. CDR1 and CDR2 from the germline V gene are MNHEY and SVGAGI. The CDR3 is 13 amino acids. Unmatched junction bases numbered 9, after V lost 5 bases and J lost 11 bases. This CDR3 reads CASSNPGQGSEYF. CDR3 DNA: TGTGCCAGCAGTAACCCGGGACAGGGGTCCGAGTACTTC.

The rearrangement links TRBV9 to TRBJ1-5; D perhaps matches TRBD1 (6 bases). Germline V CDR1 and CDR2: SGDLS, YYNGEE. This CDR3 contains 14 residues. Between the trimmed V and J ends, which lost 3 bases and 5 bases, there was a span of 12 bases. The CDR3 DNA reads TGTGCCAGCAGCGCCAACAGGGTTGATCAGCCCCAGCATTTT. Translated: CASSANRVDQPQHF.

The genes are TRBV9 and TRBJ2-3; 8 nucleotides match TRBD2. CDR1 is SGDLS, CDR2 YYNGEE, per germline. The junction had 8 bases not matched to a gene; V was cut back by 2 bases and J by 3 bases. The CDR3 totals 16 residues. CDR3 coding DNA: TGTGCCAGCAGCGTCCTCGGGGGCGGGGGGACAGATACGCAGTATTTT. It is translated as CASSVLGGGGTDTQYF.